The 27 T cell receptor beta chains reported below all come from one sample, sequenced in a study of blood T cell repertoires in COVID-19. TCRdb's copy holds only in-frame clones and misses some; the assay was immunoSEQ multiplex PCR. The repertoire holds 300,000 to 450,000 clones, about 85% seen once, with roughly 3.9% in the top ten. Material for sequencing was peripheral blood. The source of these receptors is a woman under 30 with acute or convalescent COVID-19.

Only a few counts were recorded for this clone. The genes are TRBV29-1 and TRBJ1-4; 7 nucleotides agree with TRBD1. Germline loops: CDR1 SQVTM, CDR2 ANQGSEA. After removal of 7 bases from V and 4 bases from J, the junction contained 9 bases not matched to a gene. The CDR3 spans 14 residues. The CDR3 bases are TGCAGCGGAGTGGAGGGGGCTGGTAATGAAAAACTGTTTTTT. It yields the protein CSGVEGAGNEKLFF.

The V call is TRBV18, the J call TRBJ2-4; 9 bases line up with TRBD1. The CDR3 is 14 residues long. Germline-derived CDR1 and CDR2 are KGHSH and LQKENI. The trim removed 6 bases at V and 14 bases at J, leaving 14 bases unmatched. Here the CDR3 reads CASSPDRGWRLEYF. In nucleotides, the CDR3 is TGTGCCAGCTCTCCGGACAGGGGATGGCGACTAGAGTACTTC.

This clone showed up just once. The V gene is TRBV9, the J gene TRBJ2-1; D might be TRBD2 (5 bases). This CDR3 region has 15 residues. Trimming took off 0 bases at V and 4 bases at J, with 11 bases between the two ends. The germline gives CDR1 SGDLS, CDR2 YYNGEE. The CDR3 loop reads CASSVEGAGYNEQFF. The CDR3 nucleotides read TGTGCCAGCAGCGTAGAGGGAGCCGGTTACAATGAGCAGTTCTTC. Full variable domain (outside the CDR3, taken from reference TRBV9 and TRBJ2-1): DSGVTQTPKHLITATGQRVTLRCSPRSGDLSVYWYQQSLDQGLQFLIQYYNGEERAKGNILERFSAQQFPDLHSELNLSSLELGDSALYFCASSVEGAGYNEQFFGPGTRLTVL.

This chain connects TRBV29-1 to TRBJ2-3; 7 bases fit TRBD2. Germline V lookup: CDR1 SQVTM, CDR2 ANQGSEA. Trimming cost V 4 bases and J 6 bases; bases outside gene matches: 4. This CDR3 has 12 residues. The DNA for the CDR3 is TGCAGCGTTGTTCCCGGGGGGGATACGCAGTATTTT. This encodes CSVVPGGDTQYF.

The chain combines TRBV6-5 with TRBJ1-5, with TRBD1 as a possible D gene (5 bases). Germline-derived CDR1 and CDR2 are MNHEY and SVGAGI. Trimming took 2 bases from V and 5 from J, leaving 10 bases between them. This CDR3 region has 14 residues. CDR3 protein: CASSYGTGYQPQHF. CDR3 sequence (DNA): TGTGCCAGCAGTTACGGCACAGGCTATCAGCCCCAGCATTTT.

This clone appeared once. The chain uses TRBV5-4 and TRBJ2-7, with D perhaps TRBD2 (6 bases). This CDR3 is built from 15 residues. The germline V gene encodes CDR1 SGHNT and CDR2 YYREEE (reference sequence). Between the trimmed V and J ends, which lost 5 bases and 3 bases, there was a span of 18 bases. CDR3 loop: CASSSIDGGNYEQYF. CDR3 bases: TGTGCCAGCAGTTCTATTGACGGGGGTAACTACGAGCAGTACTTC.

The J gene is TRBJ2-2, the V gene TRBV7-3, with D perhaps TRBD1 (6 bases). Germline V gives CDR1 SGHTA, CDR2 FQGTGA. Trimming removed 2 bases from V and 0 bases from J, with 7 bases in between. The CDR3 has 15 amino acids. CDR3 protein: CASSLGGANTGELFF. CDR3 nucleotide sequence: TGTGCCAGCAGCTTAGGGGGCGCGAACACCGGGGAGCTGTTTTTT.

J is TRBJ1-1 and V is TRBV10-3, with D possibly TRBD1 on 6 matching bases. Germline loops: CDR1 ENHRY, CDR2 SYGVKD. The V gene lost 7 bases and the J gene lost 1 base, with 13 bases spanning the gap. This CDR3 comprises 14 residues. The chain's CDR3 is CAIKPGTPNTEAFF. The CDR3 coding sequence is TGTGCCATCAAACCCGGGACACCGAACACTGAAGCTTTCTTT.

The gene calls are TRBV28 and TRBJ1-1; tentatively, D is TRBD1 (6 bases). V was cut by 1 base and J by 9 bases, with 15 bases left in between. CDR3 length: 14 amino acids. Germline CDR1 and CDR2: MDHEN and SYDVKM. In DNA form, the CDR3 reads TGTGCCAGCAGTTTATTAGGGGAGCGGGGGCAAGCTTTCTTT. Translating it yields CASSLLGERGQAFF.

DNA for the CDR3: TGTGCCAGCAGCCCCACTAGGTCCTACGAGCAGTACTTC. It encodes CASSPTRSYEQYF. This chain uses TRBV2 with TRBJ2-7; D might be TRBD2 (5 bases). The V gene lost 6 bases and the J gene lost 1 base, with 10 bases spanning the gap. In germline, CDR1 is SNHLY, CDR2 FYNNEI. The CDR3 contains 13 residues.

This chain joins TRBV29-1 and TRBJ1-2, with 9 bases that match TRBD1. The ends lost 2 bases at V and 4 bases at J; junction bases unmatched: 8. This CDR3 contains 15 residues. The germline V gene has CDR1 SQVTM and CDR2 ANQGSEA. In DNA form, the CDR3 reads TGCAGCGTTGAACGAGACAGGGGGATGTCCTATGGCTACACCTTC. Encoded protein: CSVERDRGMSYGYTF.

V usage is TRBV6-1 and J usage is TRBJ1-2; TRBD1 might be the D (5 bases). The CDR3 length is 14 residues. Germline V lookup: CDR1 MNHNS, CDR2 SASEGT. The germline V and J ends were trimmed by 0 bases and 5 bases, with 10 bases remaining between them. The CDR3 DNA reads as TGTGCCAGCAGTGAAGCCGACAGATTTTATGGCTACACCTTC. As protein: CASSEADRFYGYTF.

The CDR3 loop reads CASSDGTGGFYGYTF. In DNA, the CDR3 is TGTGCCAGCAGTGACGGGACAGGGGGCTTCTATGGCTACACCTTC. The chain is built from TRBV6-4 and TRBJ1-2; 12 bases fit TRBD1. The V gene's germline CDR1 is MRHNA and CDR2 SNTAGT. This CDR3 contains 15 residues. After removal of 2 bases from V and 4 bases from J, the junction contained 2 bases not matched to a gene.

This clone was counted once. The J gene is TRBJ2-3, the V gene TRBV9; TRBD2 might be the D (6 bases). The CDR3 is made up of 15 amino acids. CDR1 is SGDLS, CDR2 YYNGEE, per germline. Trimming cost V 2 bases and J 5 bases, with 15 bases left between them. The CDR3 DNA sequence: TGTGCCAGCAGCGTCGCGGGGTCCGAGATAGATACGCAGTATTTT. This encodes CASSVAGSEIDTQYF.

The rearrangement uses TRBV9 and TRBJ2-1; the match to TRBD2 covers 8 bases. The ends lost 0 bases at V and 1 base at J; junction bases unmatched: 3. Germline V gene data show CDR1 as SGDLS and CDR2 as YYNGEE. This CDR3 has 16 amino acids. CDR3 amino acids: CASSVDGGRSYNEQFF. The CDR3 nucleotides read TGTGCCAGCAGCGTAGACGGCGGGAGGTCCTACAATGAGCAGTTCTTC. The whole variable domain, filled in from reference TRBV9 and TRBJ2-1, reads DSGVTQTPKHLITATGQRVTLRCSPRSGDLSVYWYQQSLDQGLQFLIQYYNGEERAKGNILERFSAQQFPDLHSELNLSSLELGDSALYFCASSVDGGRSYNEQFFGPGTRLTVL.

The chain combines TRBV24-1 with TRBJ2-1; D gene unclear. The germline V gene has CDR1 KGHDR and CDR2 SFDVKD. Trimming stripped 6 bases from V and 5 bases from J, with 7 bases between. The CDR3 loop spans 12 amino acids. CDR3 DNA sequence: TGTGCCACCAGTCACCCGGACAATGAGCAGTTCTTC. It is translated as CATSHPDNEQFF.

In this sample, this clone turned up once. Other DNA sequences in this sample translate to the same CDR3. CDR3 sequence reads: CSVGGQNYGYTF. Written as DNA, the CDR3 is TGCAGCGTTGGTGGCCAGAACTATGGCTACACCTTC. V and J are TRBV29-1 and TRBJ1-2; unclear D gene. Germline V CDR1 and CDR2: SQVTM, ANQGSEA. There are 12 residues in the CDR3. V was trimmed by 4 bases and J by 2 bases, leaving 8 bases between them.

This chain uses TRBV5-6 with TRBJ1-2; unclear D gene. Per the germline V gene, CDR1 is SGHDT and CDR2 is YYEEEE. V shed 2 bases and J shed 4 bases, with 24 bases lying between them. The CDR3 sequence is 18 residues long. CDR3 coding DNA: TGTGCCAGCAGCTTTAGTAATTTCGGCAGGCCACTCGTCTATGGCTACACCTTC. It codes for CASSFSNFGRPLVYGYTF.

V gene TRBV24-1 combines with J gene TRBJ2-7; 7 bases are a match to TRBD1. The V and J ends lost 6 bases and 6 bases, in that order; junction bases with no gene match: 13. There are 15 residues in the CDR3. CDR1 is KGHDR, CDR2 SFDVKD, per germline. CDR3 in amino acids: CATSTTGTAQGEQYF. For the CDR3, the DNA is TGTGCCACCAGTACGACCGGGACAGCCCAAGGCGAGCAGTACTTC.

The V call is TRBV28, the J call TRBJ2-1; TRBD2 aligns across 8 bases. V was clipped by 0 bases and J by 5 bases; unmatched bases: 3. The CDR3 has 15 amino acids. In germline, CDR1 is MDHEN, CDR2 SYDVKM. CDR3 sequence reads: CASSLWTSVNNEQFF. For the CDR3, the DNA is TGTGCCAGCAGTTTATGGACTAGCGTTAACAATGAGCAGTTCTTC.

V and J are TRBV29-1 and TRBJ1-1; D gene uncertain. Germline CDR1 reads SQVTM; CDR2 reads ANQGSEA. The germline V and J ends were trimmed by 2 bases and 6 bases, with 10 bases remaining between them. The CDR3 has 12 amino acids. DNA for the CDR3: TGCAGCGTTGAATTTCGGTCGGCTGAAGCTTTCTTT. It yields the protein CSVEFRSAEAFF. The whole variable domain, filled in from reference TRBV29-1 and TRBJ1-1, reads SAVISQKPSRDICQRGTSLTIQCQVDSQVTMMFWYRQQPGQSLTLIATANQGSEATYESGFVIDKFPISRPNLTFSTLTVSNMSPEDSSIYLCSVEFRSAEAFFGQGTRLTVV.

The chain is built from TRBV3-1 (or the pseudogene TRBV3-2) and TRBJ2-1, with 8 bases fitting TRBD2. CDR1 and CDR2 from the germline V gene are LGHDT and YNNKEL (reference sequence). The CDR3 loop spans 16 amino acids. Germline trimming cut 6 bases from V and 1 base from J; bases unmatched to any gene: 8. In nucleotides, the CDR3 is TGTGCCAGCAGTCAGGGTCTAGCGGGTTCCTACAATGAGCAGTTCTTC. This encodes CASSQGLAGSYNEQFF.

The chain recombines TRBV4-1 with TRBJ1-2; 7 bases are shared with TRBD1. Germline CDR1 is MGHRA and CDR2 is YSYEKL. The CDR3 covers 14 residues. Trimming took 2 bases from V and 4 from J; bases not matched to a gene: 4. The CDR3 DNA reads TGCGCCAGCAGCCAAAGGACAGGAACCTATGGCTACACCTTC. This codes for CASSQRTGTYGYTF.

The genes are TRBV19 and TRBJ1-1; TRBD1 matches 8 bases. Germline V gene lookup returns CDR1 LNHDA and CDR2 SQIVND (reference sequence). The V gene end was trimmed by 5 bases and the J gene end by 0 bases; junction bases not matched to a gene: 5. CDR3 length: 15 residues. CDR3 DNA sequence: TGTGCCAGTAGTCTCGGACAGGGCTTGAACACTGAAGCTTTCTTT. Encoded protein: CASSLGQGLNTEAFF.

The chain is built from TRBV30 and TRBJ1-3; D is unresolved. The CDR3 has 15 residues. CDR1 GTSNPN and CDR2 SVGIG come from the germline V gene (reference sequence). The ends were cut back, 2 bases at V and 2 bases at J, with 13 bases in the middle. In DNA, the CDR3 is TGTGCCTGGAGTCCCCGGGGAAGTCCTGGAAACACCATATATTTT. Protein sequence: CAWSPRGSPGNTIYF.

The V gene is TRBV7-9, the J gene TRBJ1-2, with TRBD1 matching over 7 bases. Germline CDR1 SEHNR, CDR2 FQNEAQ (reference sequence). Trimming at V came to 5 bases and at J to 6 bases, leaving 6 bases not matched to a gene. The CDR3 runs 13 residues. CDR3 protein: CASSIQGWDGYTF. In DNA, the CDR3 is TGTGCCAGCAGCATACAGGGGTGGGATGGCTACACCTTC.

This rearrangement joins TRBV5-4 to TRBJ1-2; D is unclear. Trimming took off 3 bases at V and 4 bases at J, with 13 bases between the two ends. The CDR3 sequence is 14 residues long. Germline-derived CDR1 and CDR2 are SGHNT and YYREEE (reference sequence). The CDR3, as DNA: TGTGCCAGCAGCTATGATTCGAGGAGCTATGGCTACACCTTC. Translation: CASSYDSRSYGYTF.